This T cell receptor (beta chain) was captured in a study of blood T cells in healthy people across ages. With respect to this clonotype: Its matching antigen is unknown.

Study-wide results and limits: TCR beta diversity was tightly associated with the proportion of naive T cells. Versus aged donors, long-lived donors had higher diversity and more naive CD4+ cells.

Per sample, at least 6 micrograms of total RNA were extracted. Next came a second PCR, run for about 6 to 12 cycles, which used a sample-barcoded 5' primer along with a J-beta primer mix. TCRdb itself ran the 5' RACE reads through MiXCR, one entry per CDR3 protein. The sample has some 900,000 distinct CDR3 sequences, under 50% seen once. This TCR derives from a man aged 30 to 39 in good health. The sequenced sample consisted of blood.

The CDR3 loop reads CATSSGTGWMETQYF. The DNA of the CDR3 is TGTGCCACGTCGTCCGGGACAGGGTGGATGGAGACCCAGTACTTC. V and J are TRBV6-1 and TRBJ2-7, with TRBD1 identical over 9 bases. The end of the DNA fits TRBJ2-5 better, so the J call may be wrong. Germline V gene data show CDR1 as MNHNS and CDR2 as SASEGT. This CDR3 has 15 residues.